The 21 T cell receptor beta chains below all came from one sample that was sequenced in a study of response to subunit inactivated influenza vaccine. TCRdb reprocessed the RT-PCR reads via MiXCR and lists one record per CDR3 protein. The sample lists 430,000 or so distinct CDR3 sequences, approximately 11% occurring once. The source material was PBMCs from blood, sampled roughly 47 days after vaccination. Receptor source: a man between 50 and 59 years old who received an inactivated influenza vaccine.

This clonotype appeared a few times. The V call is TRBV20-1, the J call TRBJ2-7; the match to TRBD2 covers 10 bases. This CDR3 has 14 residues. Germline V CDR1 and CDR2: DFQATT, SNEGSKA (reference sequence). Germline trimming cut 5 bases from V and 5 bases from J; bases unmatched to any gene: 9. The CDR3 nucleotides read TGCAGTGCTGAACCGACTAGCGGGCTTAACGAGCAGTACTTC. It specifies CSAEPTSGLNEQYF.

The J gene is TRBJ2-3, the V gene TRBV10-2, with D maybe TRBD2 (7 bases). Germline V gene data show CDR1 as WSHSY and CDR2 as SAAADI. The CDR3 has 14 residues. The V and J ends lost 6 bases and 3 bases respectively, with 13 bases between them. The DNA of the CDR3 is TGCGCCAGCAGGGAAGCGGGGACAACAGATACGCAGTATTTT. It yields the protein CASREAGTTDTQYF.

This chain connects TRBV29-1 to TRBJ2-7, with D uncertain. Germline CDR1 reads SQVTM; CDR2 reads ANQGSEA. V lost 7 bases to trimming and J lost 0 bases, with 13 bases between them. This CDR3 region has 13 residues. The CDR3 sequence: CSAAVHSSYEQYF. The CDR3 DNA sequence: TGCAGCGCCGCCGTCCACAGCTCCTACGAGCAGTACTTC.

This chain uses TRBV20-1 with TRBJ2-1; D is possibly TRBD1 (6 bases). Trimming removed 2 bases from V and 5 bases from J, with 16 bases in between. CDR1 is DFQATT, CDR2 SNEGSKA, per germline (reference sequence). The CDR3 covers 15 residues. The CDR3 protein is CSARRTGSSHNEQFF. Here the CDR3 DNA reads TGCAGTGCTAGACGTACAGGGTCCTCTCACAATGAGCAGTTCTTC.

The V and J genes are TRBV4-3 and TRBJ2-1; 10 nucleotides match TRBD2. This CDR3 is built from 15 residues. The trim removed 0 bases at V and 6 bases at J, leaving 2 bases unmatched. Germline-derived CDR1 and CDR2 are LGHNA and YSLEER. DNA of the CDR3: TGCGCCAGCAGCCAAGACCTAGCGGGAGTCAATGAGCAGTTCTTC. Protein: CASSQDLAGVNEQFF.

This clonotype was detected a few times. The chain carries TRBV28 and TRBJ2-5; 7 bases fit TRBD1. This CDR3 has 15 amino acids. CDR1 is MDHEN, CDR2 SYDVKM, per germline. Trimming cost V 6 bases and J 5 bases; bases outside gene matches: 12. The CDR3 sequence is CASRRHRGAGETQYF. The CDR3, as DNA: TGTGCCAGCAGAAGACACAGGGGAGCTGGGGAGACCCAGTACTTC.

The sample holds many counts of this clonotype. This rearrangement joins TRBV5-6 to TRBJ1-2; a possible D gene is TRBD1 (5 bases). The germline gives CDR1 SGHDT, CDR2 YYEEEE. The CDR3 is made up of 13 amino acids. V lost 0 bases and J 4 bases, leaving 7 bases between the germline ends. In nucleotides, the CDR3 is TGTGCCAGCAGCTTGGCAGGGACCTATGGCTACACCTTC. Residues: CASSLAGTYGYTF.

In regard to this clonotype: Relative to the germline gene, one junction end is altered; a read error may explain this. The chain couples TRBV3-1 to TRBJ1-3; D uncertain. CDR1 is LGHDT and CDR2 is YNNKEL in the germline V gene (reference sequence). The CDR3 length is 15 residues. In DNA, the CDR3 is TGTGTCAGCAGCTCAACGCCGGGAGGTGGAAACACCATATATTTT. This codes for CVSSSTPGGGNTIYF.

V usage is TRBV15 and J usage is TRBJ2-3; D is uncertain. V lost 1 base and J 3 bases, leaving 14 bases between the germline ends. Germline values: CDR1 LNHNV, CDR2 YYDKDF (reference sequence). This CDR3 has 16 amino acids. The CDR3 reads CATSRGAGVQTDTQYF. The CDR3 DNA sequence: TGTGCCACCAGCAGAGGGGCAGGTGTACAGACAGATACGCAGTATTTT.

J is TRBJ1-4 and V is TRBV12-3 or TRBV12-4; no firm D call. V lost 2 bases and J lost 7, with 11 bases in between. There are 14 residues in the CDR3. CDR3 protein: CASSLWGNGEKLFF. In DNA form, the CDR3 reads TGTGCCAGCAGTTTATGGGGTAATGGTGAAAAACTGTTTTTT.

This clonotype was recorded at least ten times. This chain uses TRBV29-1 with TRBJ2-1, with TRBD2 identical over 12 bases. The CDR3 has 17 amino acids. Germline V CDR1 and CDR2: SQVTM, ANQGSEA. The junction had 12 bases not matched to a gene; V was cut back by 1 base and J by 8 bases. The CDR3 spells CSVEAGLAGPYIDEQFF. The CDR3 DNA sequence: TGCAGCGTTGAAGCCGGACTAGCGGGACCCTACATCGATGAGCAGTTCTTC.

This clonotype came up a few times. CDR3 nucleotide sequence: TGTGCCAGCAGTTTCGTCGGGGGATGGACTGAAGCTTTCTTT. Translating gives CASSFVGGWTEAFF. V gene TRBV12-3 or TRBV12-4 combines with J gene TRBJ1-1; D is possibly TRBD1 (5 bases). With 3 bases removed from V and 5 bases from J, the gap between germline ends came to 13 bases. The CDR3 loop spans 14 amino acids.

The rearrangement links TRBV15 to TRBJ2-3; 8 bases fit TRBD1. CDR3 length equals 14 residues. V shed 1 base and J 8 bases; nucleotides not matched to a gene: 5. Germline V gives CDR1 LNHNV, CDR2 YYDKDF (reference sequence). CDR3 region: CATSRVATGGTQYF. DNA of the CDR3: TGTGCCACCAGCAGAGTCGCTACAGGGGGTACGCAGTATTTT.

The table lists this clonotype with a few counts. The rearrangement joins TRBV7-2 to TRBJ2-4; 11 nucleotides align to TRBD1. With 4 bases clipped from V and 4 bases from J, the junction kept 3 bases outside the gene matches. Germline CDR1 reads SGHTA; CDR2 reads FQGNSA. This CDR3 is built from 15 residues. In DNA form, the CDR3 reads TGTGCCAGCAGCTCGGACAGGGGGCAGAAAAACATTCAGTACTTC. This gives the protein CASSSDRGQKNIQYF.

This clonotype appeared a few times. The rearrangement links TRBV11-1 to TRBJ2-3; D is perhaps TRBD2 (6 bases). V lost 4 bases and J 0 bases, leaving 11 bases between the germline ends. In germline, CDR1 is SGHAT, CDR2 FQDESV (reference sequence). The CDR3 is 15 residues long. The CDR3 here is CASSSWGGSTDTQYF. CDR3 DNA sequence: TGTGCCAGCAGCTCTTGGGGAGGTAGCACAGATACGCAGTATTTT.

This rearrangement joins TRBV6-1 to TRBJ1-6; D not resolved. CDR1 is MNHNS and CDR2 is SASEGT in the germline V gene. This CDR3 has 16 amino acids. The V gene lost 6 bases and the J gene lost 0 bases, with 12 bases spanning the gap. In DNA, the CDR3 is TGTGCCAGCAGCGCTCAGGCTAGCTCCTATAATTCACCCCTCCACTTT. It translates to CASSAQASSYNSPLHF.

This clonotype was observed a handful of times. This rearrangement joins TRBV12-3 or TRBV12-4 to TRBJ1-4, with 10 bases aligning to TRBD1. Trimming removed 2 bases from V and 7 bases from J; junction bases left unmatched: 4. There are 15 residues in the CDR3. For the CDR3, the DNA is TGTGCCAGCAGTTTACGTCGGGACAGGGGTGAAAAACTGTTTTTT. This encodes CASSLRRDRGEKLFF.

CDR3 nucleotide sequence: TGTGCCAGCAGCTTAGAGGCAGGGAAGGAGTTCTTC. Translating gives CASSLEAGKEFF. The chain couples TRBV7-9 to TRBJ2-1; D may be TRBD1 (5 bases). CDR3 size: 12 residues. V was pared by 1 base and J by 14 bases, with 12 bases between. Germline values: CDR1 SEHNR, CDR2 FQNEAQ (reference sequence). The variable domain in full, completed from reference TRBV7-9 and TRBJ2-1, reads DTGVSQNPRHKITKRGQNVTFRCDPISEHNRLYWYRQTLGQGPEFLTYFQNEAQLEKSRLLSDRFSAERPKGSFSTLEIQRTEQGDSAMYLCASSLEAGKEFFGPGTRLTVL.

This clonotype was counted many times. This chain connects TRBV12-3 or TRBV12-4 to TRBJ1-2; D is possibly TRBD1 (5 bases). This CDR3 region has 14 residues. V lost 8 bases and J lost 4, with 17 bases in between. CDR3 DNA sequence: TGTGCCAGCGGAACTCTCAGGGAAGGCTATGGCTACACCTTC. Translated: CASGTLREGYGYTF.

The sample holds many counts of this clonotype. V is TRBV29-1 and J is TRBJ2-7; the match to TRBD1 covers 8 bases. V was clipped by 6 bases and J by 4 bases; unmatched bases: 8. Germline CDR1 SQVTM, CDR2 ANQGSEA. The CDR3 is made up of 13 amino acids. CDR3 sequence: CSVVWDRIYEQYF. DNA of the CDR3: TGCAGCGTCGTATGGGACAGGATATACGAGCAGTACTTC.

This rearrangement joins TRBV5-4 to TRBJ2-1, with 8 bases identical to TRBD2. The V segment lost 1 base and the J segment 7 bases; nucleotides outside the gene matches: 4. Per germline, CDR1 SGHNT and CDR2 YYREEE (reference sequence). CDR3 length equals 14 residues. The CDR3 sequence: CASSLQTSANEQFF. In nucleotides, the CDR3 is TGTGCCAGCAGCTTGCAGACTAGCGCGAATGAGCAGTTCTTC.